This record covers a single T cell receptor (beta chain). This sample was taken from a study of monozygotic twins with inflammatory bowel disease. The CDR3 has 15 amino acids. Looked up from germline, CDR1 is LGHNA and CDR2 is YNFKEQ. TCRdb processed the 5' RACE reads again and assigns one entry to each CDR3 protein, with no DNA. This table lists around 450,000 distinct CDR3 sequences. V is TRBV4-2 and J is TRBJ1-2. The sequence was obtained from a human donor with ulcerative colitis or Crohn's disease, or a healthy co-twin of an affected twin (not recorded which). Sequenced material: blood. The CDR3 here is CASHAASPQPYGYTF.